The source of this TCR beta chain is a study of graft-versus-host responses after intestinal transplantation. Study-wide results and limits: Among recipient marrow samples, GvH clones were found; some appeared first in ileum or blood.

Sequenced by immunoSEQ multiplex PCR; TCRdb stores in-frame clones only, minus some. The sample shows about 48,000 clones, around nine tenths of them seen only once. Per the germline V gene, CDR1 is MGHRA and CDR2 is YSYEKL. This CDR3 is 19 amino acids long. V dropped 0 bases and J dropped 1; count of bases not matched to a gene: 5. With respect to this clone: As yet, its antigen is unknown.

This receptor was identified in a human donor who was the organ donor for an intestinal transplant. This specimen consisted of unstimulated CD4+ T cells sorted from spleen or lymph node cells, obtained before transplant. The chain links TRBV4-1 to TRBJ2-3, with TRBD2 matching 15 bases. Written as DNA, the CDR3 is TGCGCCAGCAGCCAAGATCGTAGGACTAGCGGGAGGGGCACAGATACGCAGTATTTT. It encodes CASSQDRRTSGRGTDTQYF.